This passage covers 10 T cell receptor beta chains from one sample sequenced in a study of human T cells and chemical hapten exposure. A single record per CDR3 protein comes from TCRdb applying MiXCR to the RACE reads. The table lists approximately 350,000 distinct CDR3 sequences, around 6% of them singletons. Time point: patch test 2, 6 weeks after DPC sensitization. As to treatment: therapeutic diphenylcyclopropenone sensitization with weekly scalp DPC. Sequenced here: whole blood, sampled in connection with sensitization to the hapten diphenylcyclopropenone (DPC). These receptors originate from a woman younger than 30 with alopecia areata. Some clones in this sample may be carry-over from other donors' samples.

This clonotype was picked up a small number of times. The CDR3 is CSAVAGGTDTQYF. CDR3 nucleotide sequence: TGCAGTGCAGTAGCGGGGGGTACGGATACGCAGTATTTT. The rearrangement joins TRBV20-1 to TRBJ2-3; 10 nucleotides line up with TRBD2. Germline assignment: CDR1 DFQATT and CDR2 SNEGSKA (reference sequence). Losses at the gene ends were 6 bases for V and 6 bases for J; bases not matched to a gene: 6. This CDR3 has 13 residues.

The sample holds many counts of this clonotype. J is TRBJ1-2 and V is TRBV15; no clear D. Germline assignment: CDR1 LNHNV and CDR2 YYDKDF (reference sequence). The CDR3 sequence is 13 residues long. Trimming took 4 bases from V and 0 from J, leaving 6 bases between them. The CDR3 region has the DNA TGTGCCACCAGCAAGGCAACTAACTATGGCTACACCTTC. As protein: CATSKATNYGYTF. The complete variable domain, with remaining parts taken from reference TRBV15 and TRBJ1-2, reads DAMVIQNPRYQVTQFGKPVTLSCSQTLNHNVMYWYQQKSSQAPKLLFHYYDKDFNNEADTPDNFQSRRPNTSFCFLDIRSPGLGDTAMYLCATSKATNYGYTFGSGTRLTVV.

This clonotype was observed at least ten times. This rearrangement joins TRBV5-1 to TRBJ1-2; D uncertain. The V end was cut by 0 bases, the J end by 4 bases, with 10 bases between. Looked up from germline, CDR1 is SGHRS and CDR2 is YFSETQ. The CDR3 spans 14 residues. The CDR3 nucleotides are TGCGCCAGCAGCTTGGACGGCAGCTCCTATGGCTACACCTTC. The encoded protein is CASSLDGSSYGYTF.

This clonotype came up many times. The rearrangement links TRBV25-1 to TRBJ2-3; D perhaps matches TRBD2 (5 bases). The J call is doubtful: the DNA matches TRBJ2-5 better. Germline CDR1 is MGHDK and CDR2 is SYGVNS. The CDR3 totals 11 residues. The CDR3 protein is CASSWGDTQYF. DNA of the CDR3: TGTGCCAGCAGTTGGGGAGATACCCAGTACTTC.

This clonotype was counted between two and nine times. DNA for the CDR3: TGTGCTAGCCTAGGACCCCCTGAGAGGACAGATACGCAGTATTTT. It yields the protein CASLGPPERTDTQYF. This chain uses TRBV7-7 with TRBJ2-3, with D unresolved. The CDR3 is made up of 15 amino acids. Germline assignment: CDR1 SSHAT and CDR2 FNYEAQ (reference sequence).

This chain joins TRBV3-1 and TRBJ2-7; the D gene is possibly TRBD1 (6 bases). The CDR3 sequence is 15 residues long. V was shortened by 2 bases and J by 3 bases, with 14 bases between the two germline ends. Germline V gives CDR1 LGHDT, CDR2 YNNKEL (reference sequence). CDR3 coding DNA: TGTGCCAGCAGCCAACCGAACAGGGTCCGCTACGAGCAGTACTTC. Protein sequence: CASSQPNRVRYEQYF.

A few counts support this clonotype. The V call is TRBV21-1, the J call TRBJ1-2; the DNA was not compared with TRBD1, the D call given in the table. TRBV21-1 is termed a pseudogene. The CDR3 spans 18 residues. As DNA, the CDR3 is TGTGCCAGCGATCCCGTACGTCTCCCGGGACAGGGTGACTATGGCTACACCTTC. Encoded protein: CASDPVRLPGQGDYGYTF.

V usage is TRBV3-1 and J usage is TRBJ2-4, with 7 nucleotides matching TRBD1. This CDR3 region has 18 residues. Germline CDR1 and CDR2: LGHDT and YNNKEL (reference sequence). The V and J ends lost 0 bases and 1 base, in that order; junction bases with no gene match: 9. DNA of the CDR3: TGTGCCAGCAGCCAAGAGATGAGGGGGCTGAGTGCCAAAAACATTCAGTACTTC. As protein: CASSQEMRGLSAKNIQYF.

Many counts were recorded for this clonotype. The V and J genes are TRBV7-9 and TRBJ1-2, with D unclear. Germline CDR1 SEHNR, CDR2 FQNEAQ (reference sequence). CDR3 length: 14 amino acids. The germline V and J ends were trimmed by 1 base and 2 bases, with 8 bases remaining between them. The CDR3 coding sequence is TGTGCCAGCAGCTTAGGGGCTGACAACTATGGCTACACCTTC. It encodes CASSLGADNYGYTF.

This clonotype was observed at least ten times. The V call is TRBV19, the J call TRBJ1-5; D not certain. Trimming stripped 6 bases from V and 4 bases from J, with 10 bases between. The length of the CDR3 is 13 residues. Germline V gives CDR1 LNHDA, CDR2 SQIVND (reference sequence). In DNA, the CDR3 is TGTGCCAGTAGCCTCGCAAAGAATCAGCCCCAGCATTTT. Translation: CASSLAKNQPQHF.